This paragraph reports one T cell receptor beta chain. Sequencing was performed with immunoSEQ multiplex PCR; in TCRdb, only in-frame clones are kept and a portion is missing. This sample has around 240,000 clones, with about 80% found just once. These data are taken from a study of blood T cell repertoires in COVID-19. The CDR3 contains 12 residues. Trimming shortened V by 3 bases and J by 8 bases, and 8 bases separated the two germline ends. CDR1 and CDR2 (germline): SEHNR, FQNEAQ (reference sequence). The receptor comes from a woman in her forties or fifties with acute or convalescent COVID-19. This chain joins TRBV7-9 and TRBJ2-1; D not certain. The specimen was peripheral blood. The CDR3 reads CASSLVRDEQFF. CDR3 DNA: TGTGCCAGCAGCTTGGTACGGGATGAGCAGTTCTTC.